These 31 T cell receptor beta chains share one sample of origin, sequenced in a study of neurological immune-mediated disorders. TCRdb recomputed calls from the 5' RACE reads with MiXCR, one row per CDR3 protein. The data contain tens of thousands of distinct CDR3 sequences, 3% to 3.5% of them seen just once; the ten biggest clones take up around 7.7%. Documented time point: longitudinal time-point 1 (baseline). Material: PBMCs. These receptors were collected from a woman aged 55-70 years with multiple sclerosis.

Ten or more counts support this clonotype. CDR3 in amino acids: CASSFGREEGYTF. In DNA, the CDR3 is TGTGCCAGCAGTTTCGGCAGGGAGGAAGGCTACACCTTC. V gene TRBV12-3 or TRBV12-4 combines with J gene TRBJ1-2, with a possible D match to TRBD1 (5 bases). V was cut by 3 bases and J by 8 bases, with 13 bases left in between. The CDR3 totals 13 residues.

This clonotype was recorded at least ten times. The chain carries TRBV5-1 and TRBJ1-1, with D possibly being TRBD1 (6 bases). Germline V gene lookup returns CDR1 SGHRS and CDR2 YFSETQ. CDR3 length: 13 amino acids. The CDR3 sequence is CASSTRRGQEAFF. The CDR3 bases are TGCGCTTCCAGCACCCGACGGGGGCAAGAAGCTTTCTTT.

This clonotype was seen repeatedly, ten times or more. This chain joins TRBV20-1 and TRBJ1-1; D might be TRBD1 (6 bases). The length of the CDR3 is 15 residues. Trimming removed 0 bases from V and 1 base from J, with 12 bases in between. Germline V lookup: CDR1 DFQATT, CDR2 SNEGSKA (reference sequence). In nucleotides, the CDR3 is TGCAGTGCTAGAGATACGGCAGGGGAGAACACTGAAGCTTTCTTT. This translates into CSARDTAGENTEAFF.

This clonotype was counted many times. The chain couples TRBV7-2 to TRBJ2-7, with D unclear. Germline assignment: CDR1 SGHTA and CDR2 FQGNSA. Trimming shortened V by 2 bases and J by 0 bases, and 8 bases separated the two germline ends. There are 14 residues in the CDR3. CDR3 coding DNA: TGTGCCAGCAGCTTATGGTACAGCTCCTACGAGCAGTACTTC. It translates to CASSLWYSSYEQYF.

In this sample, this clonotype turned up many times. V usage is TRBV10-3 and J usage is TRBJ1-5; perhaps TRBD1 as D (5 bases). The CDR3 length is 14 residues. V lost 3 bases and J 8 bases, leaving 14 bases between the germline ends. Germline CDR1 reads ENHRY; CDR2 reads SYGVKD. CDR3 in amino acids: CAISDGGGVEPQHF. In DNA, the CDR3 is TGTGCCATCAGTGACGGGGGGGGGGTGGAGCCCCAGCATTTT.

The chain employs TRBV18 and TRBJ2-7; TRBD1 matches 9 bases. Germline trimming cut 5 bases from V and 7 bases from J; bases unmatched to any gene: 9. CDR1 KGHSH and CDR2 LQKENI come from the germline V gene. This CDR3 is 14 amino acids long. The DNA of the CDR3 is TGTGCCAGCTCATCCCAGACAGGGGGAAGGGAGCAGTACTTC. Translation gives CASSSQTGGREQYF.

This chain joins TRBV14 and TRBJ1-4; tentatively, D is TRBD1 (6 bases). The CDR3 is made up of 15 amino acids. Germline V gene lookup returns CDR1 SGHDN and CDR2 FVKESK. Trimming took off 0 bases at V and 2 bases at J, with 7 bases between the two ends. The DNA for the CDR3 is TGTGCCAGCAGCCAAGACAGGGGTACTAATGAAAAACTGTTTTTT. Its translation: CASSQDRGTNEKLFF. The variable domain in full, with the rest retrieved from reference TRBV14 and TRBJ1-4, is EAGVTQFPSHSVIEKGQTVTLRCDPISGHDNLYWYRRVMGKEIKFLLHFVKESKQDESGMPNNRFLAERTGGTYSTLKVQPAELEDSGVYFCASSQDRGTNEKLFFGSGTQLSVL.

In its sample, this clonotype was seen many times. The CDR3 protein is CATRSGNTEAFF. The CDR3, as DNA: TGTGCCACCAGGTCAGGGAACACTGAAGCTTTCTTT. The chain carries TRBV15 and TRBJ1-1; no reliable D call. Germline CDR1 and CDR2: LNHNV and YYDKDF (reference sequence). This CDR3 is 12 amino acids long. The V and J ends lost 6 bases and 1 base respectively, with 6 bases between them.

The sample holds many counts of this clonotype. The chain recombines TRBV5-1 with TRBJ2-2; 10 positions agree with TRBD2. The CDR3 contains 15 residues. Germline CDR1 is SGHRS and CDR2 is YFSETQ. The ends lost 6 bases at V and 3 bases at J; junction bases unmatched: 5. The CDR3 region is CASTSGTSDTGELFF. DNA for the CDR3: TGCGCCAGCACCTCCGGGACTAGCGACACCGGGGAGCTGTTTTTT.

This clonotype was observed many times. DNA for the CDR3: TGCAGCGTTGAAGGGGATCCGAGCTCTGGAAACACCATATATTTT. It specifies CSVEGDPSSGNTIYF. The gene calls are TRBV29-1 and TRBJ1-3; D ambiguous. The CDR3 extends over 15 amino acids. V was trimmed by 1 base and J by 0 bases, leaving 10 bases between them. The V gene's germline CDR1 is SQVTM and CDR2 ANQGSEA.

The genes are TRBV7-7 and TRBJ1-1; TRBD1 might be the D (6 bases). In germline, CDR1 is SSHAT, CDR2 FNYEAQ (reference sequence). This CDR3 has 14 residues. In nucleotides, the CDR3 is TGTGCTAGTAGTCCAGGAGTGGGGGCCACTGAAGCTTTCTTT. This encodes CASSPGVGATEAFF.

This clonotype was picked up many times. The rearrangement joins TRBV20-1 to TRBJ2-1, with TRBD2 matching over 7 bases. The CDR3 runs 14 residues. With 2 bases clipped from V and 2 bases from J, the junction kept 3 bases outside the gene matches. CDR1 DFQATT and CDR2 SNEGSKA come from the germline V gene (reference sequence). CDR3 nucleotide sequence: TGCAGTGCTAGAACTAGCGCGGCCTACAATGAGCAGTTCTTC. It encodes CSARTSAAYNEQFF.

This clonotype was detected many times. V gene TRBV20-1 combines with J gene TRBJ1-5, with D unresolved. Per the germline V gene, CDR1 is DFQATT and CDR2 is SNEGSKA (reference sequence). The CDR3 length is 12 residues. V was shortened by 3 bases and J by 7 bases, with 10 bases between the two germline ends. The CDR3 DNA is TGCAGTGCTAGTATCTTGTACCAGCCCCAGCATTTT. Protein sequence: CSASILYQPQHF.

The sample holds many counts of this clonotype. The J gene is TRBJ1-6, the V gene TRBV25-1, with D possibly TRBD1 on 6 matching bases. V shed 5 bases and J shed 7 bases, with 9 bases lying between them. The germline CDR1 and CDR2 sequences are MGHDK and SYGVNS. This CDR3 has 13 residues. The DNA of the CDR3 is TGTGCCAGCAGTTTGGACAGCAATTCACCCCTCCACTTT. Residues: CASSLDSNSPLHF.

This clonotype was seen repeatedly, ten times or more. The chain is built from TRBV20-1 and TRBJ1-2, with TRBD1 identical over 11 bases. Trimming at V came to 3 bases and at J to 6 bases, leaving 3 bases not matched to a gene. The CDR3 runs 13 residues. Germline V CDR1 and CDR2: DFQATT, SNEGSKA (reference sequence). CDR3 amino acids: CSARRTGGHGYTF. The CDR3 coding sequence is TGCAGTGCTAGGCGGACAGGGGGCCATGGCTACACCTTC.

This clonotype occurred many times. CDR3 DNA: TGCAGTGCTTCAGGGGGCGTCAACTATGGCTACACCTTC. Protein sequence: CSASGGVNYGYTF. The V gene is TRBV20-1, the J gene TRBJ1-2; TRBD1 aligns across 8 bases. Germline V CDR1 and CDR2: DFQATT, SNEGSKA (reference sequence). The V segment lost 5 bases and the J segment 2 bases; nucleotides outside the gene matches: 4. The CDR3 has 13 amino acids.

This clonotype showed up many times. The J gene is TRBJ1-2, the V gene TRBV5-1; TRBD1 agrees at 8 bases. This CDR3 is built from 13 residues. The V and J ends lost 4 bases and 8 bases, in that order; junction bases with no gene match: 7. Germline CDR1 is SGHRS and CDR2 is YFSETQ. The CDR3 bases are TGCGCCAGCAGCCCGCAGGGGGCTGAGGGCTACACCTTC. Protein: CASSPQGAEGYTF.

At least ten counts were recorded for this clonotype. CDR3 bases: TGTGCCAGCAGTTTAATGGGCGGGGGAGAGGGTGAGCAGTTCTTC. Residues: CASSLMGGGEGEQFF. The chain combines TRBV12-3 or TRBV12-4 with TRBJ2-1; 7 bases map to TRBD2. The CDR3 totals 15 residues. Trimming took 2 bases from V and 9 from J; bases not matched to a gene: 10.

This clonotype appeared many times. The chain joins TRBV5-5 to TRBJ2-3; D not resolved. This CDR3 has 15 residues. V lost 2 bases to trimming and J lost 2 bases, with 12 bases between them. Germline values: CDR1 SGHKS, CDR2 YYEKEE (reference sequence). The CDR3 DNA follows: TGTGCCAGCAGCTTTCGGCGGCAGCTCACAGATACGCAGTATTTT. It codes for CASSFRRQLTDTQYF.

This clonotype was observed at least ten times. The genes are TRBV20-1 and TRBJ1-6; 12 bases line up with TRBD1. This CDR3 comprises 17 residues. V lost 5 bases and J lost 6; bases outside the gene matches: 11. Germline V CDR1 and CDR2: DFQATT, SNEGSKA (reference sequence). For the CDR3, the DNA is TGCAGTGCTCCCCCTCTAGGGACAGGGGGCAGTAATTCACCCCTCCACTTT. Its protein is CSAPPLGTGGSNSPLHF.

Ten or more counts support this clonotype. The chain couples TRBV5-1 to TRBJ2-7; no reliable D call. Germline loops: CDR1 SGHRS, CDR2 YFSETQ. The CDR3 totals 12 residues. Trimming stripped 0 bases from V and 2 bases from J, with 3 bases between. The CDR3 DNA is TGCGCCAGCAGCTTGGATGCCTACGAGCAGTACTTC. Its translation: CASSLDAYEQYF.

As to this clonotype: This could be a read error, since a much larger clone is one nucleotide away. CDR3 sequence: CSARDSKTYNEQFF. The CDR3 DNA sequence: TGCAGTGCTAGAGACAGCAAAACCTACAATGAGCAGTTCTTC. The chain joins TRBV20-1 to TRBJ2-1, with no clear D. CDR1 and CDR2 from the germline V gene are DFQATT and SNEGSKA (reference sequence). The V gene lost 0 bases and the J gene lost 2 bases, with 8 bases spanning the gap. This CDR3 has 14 amino acids.

This clonotype was seen ten or more times. The V gene is TRBV5-1, the J gene TRBJ2-1; tentative D call: TRBD1 (6 bases). Germline CDR1 is SGHRS and CDR2 is YFSETQ. V dropped 0 bases and J dropped 6 bases, with 13 bases sitting between them. The CDR3 covers 15 residues. The CDR3 DNA sequence: TGCGCCAGCAGCTTGGATGGGCAGGGGCTCAATGAGCAGTTCTTC. Its protein product is CASSLDGQGLNEQFF.

This clonotype was recorded at least ten times. V gene TRBV29-1 combines with J gene TRBJ1-4; TRBD1 matches 8 bases. The V and J ends lost 7 bases and 7 bases, in that order; junction bases with no gene match: 5. The CDR3 runs 12 residues. The germline V gene has CDR1 SQVTM and CDR2 ANQGSEA. CDR3 in DNA: TGCAGCGCCCGACAGGGGAGTGAAAAACTGTTTTTT. As protein: CSARQGSEKLFF.

This clonotype was seen at least ten times. J is TRBJ2-7 and V is TRBV7-8, with no clear D. Germline CDR1 SGHVS, CDR2 FQNEAQ. V was cut by 2 bases and J by 7 bases, with 12 bases left in between. This CDR3 is 13 amino acids long. CDR3 residues: CASSLNRVPEQYF. CDR3 coding DNA: TGTGCCAGCAGCTTAAATCGCGTCCCGGAGCAGTACTTC.

This clonotype was detected ten times or more. The gene calls are TRBV5-6 and TRBJ2-2; D call uncertain. Germline CDR1 and CDR2: SGHDT and YYEEEE. The CDR3 is 17 amino acids. V was trimmed by 0 bases and J by 0 bases, leaving 12 bases between them. In DNA, the CDR3 is TGTGCCAGCAGCTTGGAGTACAGACACGCGAACACCGGGGAGCTGTTTTTT. Its protein product is CASSLEYRHANTGELFF.

This clonotype was observed at least ten times. V usage is TRBV3-1 and J usage is TRBJ2-7; D is ambiguous. The germline V and J ends were trimmed by 3 bases and 3 bases, with 15 bases remaining between them. This CDR3 is 15 amino acids long. Germline V gene sequence: CDR1 LGHDT, CDR2 YNNKEL (reference sequence). In DNA form, the CDR3 reads TGTGCCAGCAGCCAGGCCCGGGTTTATAACTACGAGCAGTACTTC. It specifies CASSQARVYNYEQYF.

In the case of this clonotype: This may stem from a read error, because a much larger clone lies one nucleotide away. This chain links TRBV20-1 with TRBJ1-6; possible D gene TRBD1, 5 bases. The CDR3 spans 13 residues. From germline, CDR1 is DFQATT and CDR2 SNEGSKA (reference sequence). CDR3 amino acids: CSATQGGNSHLHF. The CDR3 DNA follows: TGCAGTGCCACCCAGGGAGGGAATTCACACCTCCACTTT.

The table lists this clonotype with many counts. CDR3 loop: CASSLGSQETQYF. The DNA for the CDR3 is TGCGCCAGCAGCTTGGGCAGCCAAGAGACCCAGTACTTC. The V call is TRBV5-1, the J call TRBJ2-5, with no clear D. V was trimmed by 0 bases and J by 1 base, leaving 4 bases between them. The CDR3 spans 13 residues. CDR1 SGHRS and CDR2 YFSETQ come from the germline V gene.

Ten or more counts support this clonotype. CDR3 sequence: CSASGGGTEAFF. The CDR3 bases are TGCAGTGCTAGCGGAGGAGGAACTGAAGCTTTCTTT. The chain combines TRBV20-1 with TRBJ1-1; D is undetermined. Trimming cost V 3 bases and J 5 bases, with 10 bases left between them. Germline V CDR1 and CDR2: DFQATT, SNEGSKA (reference sequence). The CDR3 totals 12 residues.

This clonotype was seen repeatedly, ten times or more. The genes are TRBV27 and TRBJ1-5; D possibly corresponds to TRBD1 (5 bases). This CDR3 contains 14 residues. The germline V and J ends were trimmed by 1 base and 7 bases, with 11 bases remaining between them. CDR1 and CDR2 from the germline V gene are MNHEY and SMNVEV (reference sequence). The CDR3 nucleotides are TGTGCCAGCAGTTTATTGGGGGGACGGCAGCCCCAGCATTTT. As protein: CASSLLGGRQPQHF.